A selection of T cell receptor beta chains follows, all from one sample in a study of T cells expressing NK-cell markers. TCRdb reprocessed the 5' RACE reads; each CDR3 protein has one entry and no DNA is given. The sample has 250,000 to 300,000 distinct CDR3 sequences. What was sequenced was blood T cells: a sorted CD56 or NKG2C T cell subset, CD4+ or CD8+ T cells, or bulk PBMC T cells (not recorded which). These receptors were collected from a woman aged 18-70 years in good health. Both conserved end residues are part of each CDR3.

>TRBJ2-6|TRBV21-1
CASSTRDVCRANVLTF
>TRBJ2-2|TRBV5-1
CATRPGLENTGELFF
>TRBJ2-1|TRBV2
CASSGPLLAIYNEQFF
>TRBJ2-3|TRBV15
CATSRGPNTQYF
>TRBJ1-2|TRBV10-3
CAISPQVTPGQGGGYTF
>TRBJ2-2|TRBV7-9
CASSSSSSGLTGELFF
>TRBJ2-1|TRBV18
CASSPPQGRDYNEQFF
>TRBJ1-6|TRBV7-9
CASSLVQGNSPLHF
>TRBJ2-5|TRBV5-1
CASSLAAGGAGETQYF
>TRBJ1-6|TRBV21-1
CASSKVGSGSPLHF
>TRBJ2-1|TRBV20-1
CSAGTSGRASYNEQFF
>TRBJ2-3|TRBV11-2
CASSPRLGAGGHTDTQYF
>TRBJ1-2|TRBV12-3/TRBV12-4
CASRPAAVNYGYTF
>TRBJ2-3|TRBV7-2
CASSLFGSSGDTQYF
>TRBJ2-5|TRBV29-1
CSAQWAGGETQYF